What follows is one T cell receptor beta chain and its context. The data belong to a study of blood T cell repertoires in COVID-19. Across the study: PBMCs, B-cell-depleted T cells, or T cells were the source of the cDNA or gDNA that made up the material.

Sequenced by immunoSEQ multiplex PCR; TCRdb stores in-frame clones only, minus some. The sample includes a few hundred thousand clones, approximately 85% of them seen just once. CDR3 length: 13 residues. J was trimmed by 4 bases and V by 6 bases; bases with no gene match: 2. CDR1 and CDR2 from the germline V gene are ENHRY and SYGVKD. Sequenced sample: peripheral blood. This clonotype originated in a human donor with COVID-19, enrolled during active disease. The donor label of this sample is uncertain. V is TRBV10-3 and J is TRBJ1-2; 10 bases are a match to TRBD1. In DNA form, the CDR3 reads TGTGCCATCAGCCGGGACAGGGGCTATGGCTACACCTTC. The encoded protein is CAISRDRGYGYTF.